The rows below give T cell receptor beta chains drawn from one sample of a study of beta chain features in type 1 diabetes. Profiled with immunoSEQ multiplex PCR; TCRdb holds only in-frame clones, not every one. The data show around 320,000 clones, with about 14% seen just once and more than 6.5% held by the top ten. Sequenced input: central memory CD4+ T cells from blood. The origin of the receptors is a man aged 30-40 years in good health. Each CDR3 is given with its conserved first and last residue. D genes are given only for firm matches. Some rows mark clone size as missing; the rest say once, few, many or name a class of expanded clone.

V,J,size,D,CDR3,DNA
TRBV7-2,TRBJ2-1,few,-,CASSLVRSEQFF,TGTGCCAGCAGCTTAGTGCGTTCGGAGCAGTTCTTC
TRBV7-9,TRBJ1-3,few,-,CASSNRAFTGNTIYF,TGTGCCAGCAGCAACAGGGCTTTTACTGGAAACACCATATATTTT
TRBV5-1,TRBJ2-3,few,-,CASSTGTRADTQYF,TGCGCCAGCAGCACCGGGACTCGGGCCGATACGCAGTATTTT
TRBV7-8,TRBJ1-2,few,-,CASSITGYGYTF,TGTGCCAGCAGCATCACAGGATATGGCTACACCTTC
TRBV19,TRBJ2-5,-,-,CASSIVGTYQETQYF,TGTGCCAGTAGTATAGTTGGGACTTATCAAGAGACCCAGTACTTC
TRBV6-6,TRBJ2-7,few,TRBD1,CASTPTGGNEQYF,TGTGCCAGCACCCCGACAGGGGGCAACGAGCAGTACTTC
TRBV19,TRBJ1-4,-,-,CASNRQKNEKLFF,TGTGCCAGTAATCGGCAGAAGAATGAAAAACTGTTTTTT
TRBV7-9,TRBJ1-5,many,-,CASSPGRGGQPQHF,TGTGCCAGCAGCCCAGGCAGGGGTGGGCAGCCCCAGCATTTT
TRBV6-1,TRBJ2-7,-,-,CASRFGGREQYF,TGTGCCAGCAGGTTCGGCGGCCGCGAGCAGTACTTC
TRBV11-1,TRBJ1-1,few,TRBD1,CASSSDRDRSFF,TGTGCCAGCAGCTCGGACCGGGACAGGTCTTTCTTT
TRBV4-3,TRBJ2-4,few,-,CASSQGWAGKNIQYF,TGCGCCAGCAGCCAAGGTTGGGCGGGGAAAAACATTCAGTACTTC
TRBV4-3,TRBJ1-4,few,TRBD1,CASSQTGRGEKLFF,TGCGCCAGCAGCCAGACAGGGCGGGGTGAAAAACTGTTTTTT
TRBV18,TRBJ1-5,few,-,CASSPETGSRAQHF,TGTGCCAGCTCACCCGAAACAGGTTCACGAGCCCAGCATTTT
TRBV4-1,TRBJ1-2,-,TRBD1,CASSQEGQTLYGYTF,TGCGCCAGCAGCCAGGAGGGACAGACGTTATATGGCTACACCTTC
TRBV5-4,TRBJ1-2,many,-,CASSLERDGYGYTF,TGTGCCAGCAGCTTGGAACGGGACGGCTATGGCTACACCTTC
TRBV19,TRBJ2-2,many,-,CASKEGASTGELFF,TGTGCCAGTAAGGAGGGAGCGAGCACCGGGGAGCTGTTTTTT
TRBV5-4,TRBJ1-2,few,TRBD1,CASSLGDRGYYTF,TGTGCCAGCAGCTTGGGGGACAGGGGGTACTACACCTTC
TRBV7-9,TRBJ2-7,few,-,CASSQPGGSGSYEQYF,TGTGCCAGCAGCCAACCCGGCGGGTCAGGGAGCTACGAGCAGTACTTC
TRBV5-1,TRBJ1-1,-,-,CASSLTGQHTEAFF,TGCGCCAGCAGCTTAACAGGGCAACACACTGAAGCTTTCTTT
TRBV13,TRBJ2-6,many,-,CATSRASGANVLTF,TGTGCCACATCACGGGCCTCTGGGGCCAACGTCCTGACTTTC
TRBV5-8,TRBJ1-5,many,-,CASSLAGHPNQPQHF,TGTGCCAGCAGCTTGGCCGGCCACCCTAATCAGCCCCAGCATTTT
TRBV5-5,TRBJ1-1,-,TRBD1,CASRADRKAFF,TGTGCCAGCAGGGCGGACAGGAAAGCTTTCTTT
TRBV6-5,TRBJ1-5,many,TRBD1,CASSSGTVRHF,TGTGCCAGCAGTTCCGGGACAGTCCGGCATTTT
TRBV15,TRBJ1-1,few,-,CATSRDRTENTEAFF,TGTGCCACCAGCAGAGATCGGACAGAGAACACTGAAGCTTTCTTT
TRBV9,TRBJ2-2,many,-,CASSELVNTGELFF,TGTGCCAGCAGCGAGCTCGTGAACACCGGGGAGCTGTTTTTT
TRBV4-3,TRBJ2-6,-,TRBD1,CASSQEGTGTGANVLTF,TGCGCCAGCAGCCAAGAGGGGACAGGGACTGGGGCCAACGTCCTGACTTTC
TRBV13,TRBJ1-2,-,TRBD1,CASSPDRDYGYTF,TGTGCCAGCAGCCCGGACAGGGACTATGGCTACACCTTC
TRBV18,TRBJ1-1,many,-,CASQTGRGTEAFF,TGTGCCAGCCAAACAGGGAGGGGCACTGAAGCTTTCTTT
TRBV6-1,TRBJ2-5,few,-,CASSTRYQETQYF,TGTGCCAGCAGTACCAGGTACCAAGAGACCCAGTACTTC